This is a list of T cell receptor beta chains from one sample in a study of vaccination effects on CD4 cells after COVID-19. Their target antigens are unknown. Only in-frame clones appear in the TCRdb table, and some are missing; sequencing was by immunoSEQ multiplex PCR. The sample has almost 40,000 clones, roughly 87% seen once. The specimen comprised CD4+ T cells from PBMCs cultured without peptide, sampled before COVID-19 vaccination. These receptors all stem from a human donor who received a COVID-19 vaccine. The CDR3 runs from the conserved cysteine through the conserved F or W. Each record gives: V gene, D gene, clone size, J gene, CDR3 protein, CDR3 DNA. A D gene is named only where the DNA matches it firmly. Not all rows give a size; the values are once, few, many and, for expanded clones, a class.

V: TRBV5-6
D: NA
size: NA
J: TRBJ1-3
CDR3: CASSFLGAGNTIYF
DNA: TGTGCCAGCAGCTTTTTGGGAGCTGGAAACACCATATATTTT

V: TRBV5-8
D: NA
size: NA
J: TRBJ2-3
CDR3: CASSLVRAGRGTDTQYF
DNA: TGTGCCAGCAGCTTGGTCAGGGCCGGGCGCGGCACAGATACGCAGTATTTT

V: TRBV6-2/TRBV6-3
D: NA
size: NA
J: TRBJ1-1
CDR3: CASSYSRLSEAFF
DNA: TGTGCCAGCAGTTACTCGAGGCTATCTGAAGCTTTCTTT

V: TRBV5-8
D: TRBD2
size: once
J: TRBJ2-3
CDR3: CASSPVRSGGRDTQYF
DNA: TGTGCCAGCAGCCCCGTGAGGAGCGGGGGTAGAGATACGCAGTATTTT

V: TRBV18
D: TRBD1
size: NA
J: TRBJ1-4
CDR3: CASSAGTGNEKLFF
DNA: TGTGCCAGCTCAGCCGGGACAGGGAATGAAAAACTGTTTTTT

V: TRBV6-5
D: NA
size: NA
J: TRBJ1-6
CDR3: CASSYQRPANSPLHF
DNA: TGTGCCAGCAGTTACCAAAGACCGGCGAATTCACCCCTCCACTTT

V: TRBV7-6
D: TRBD2
size: NA
J: TRBJ2-5
CDR3: CASSLGPPTSGQETQYF
DNA: TGTGCCAGCAGCTTAGGCCCCCCCACTAGCGGACAAGAGACCCAGTACTTC

V: TRBV28
D: TRBD1
size: NA
J: TRBJ1-2
CDR3: CASSVGQGNGYTF
DNA: TGTGCCAGCAGCGTGGGACAGGGAAATGGCTACACCTTC

V: TRBV5-1
D: TRBD1
size: NA
J: TRBJ2-2
CDR3: CASSLGAGQGAAGELFF
DNA: TGCGCCAGCAGCTTGGGAGCGGGACAGGGGGCAGCCGGGGAGCTGTTTTTT

V: TRBV6-5
D: NA
size: NA
J: TRBJ2-3
CDR3: CASRSIGQSTDTQYF
DNA: TGTGCCAGCAGGTCGATTGGACAGAGCACAGATACGCAGTATTTT

V: TRBV3-1/TRBV3-2
D: NA
size: NA
J: TRBJ1-6
CDR3: CASKETGGWYNSPLHF
DNA: TGTGCCAGCAAAGAGACGGGGGGATGGTATAATTCACCCCTCCACTTT

V: TRBV9
D: NA
size: NA
J: TRBJ1-1
CDR3: CASSVVSRGVGTEAFF
DNA: TGTGCCAGCAGCGTAGTTAGCAGGGGAGTTGGCACTGAAGCTTTCTTT

V: TRBV12-5
D: NA
size: NA
J: TRBJ1-1
CDR3: CASGLKPSTEAFF
DNA: TGTGCTAGTGGTCTAAAACCCAGCACTGAAGCTTTCTTT

V: TRBV6-2/TRBV6-3
D: TRBD1
size: NA
J: TRBJ2-6
CDR3: CASSYSQGAKSSGANVLTF
DNA: TGTGCCAGCAGTTACTCTCAGGGGGCTAAAAGCTCTGGGGCCAACGTCCTGACTTTC

V: TRBV9
D: NA
size: NA
J: TRBJ2-1
CDR3: CASSVQGFTYNEQFF
DNA: TGTGCCAGCAGCGTACAGGGGTTCACCTACAATGAGCAGTTCTTC

V: TRBV5-1
D: TRBD1
size: NA
J: TRBJ1-1
CDR3: CASSLQGARGAFF
DNA: TGCGCCAGCAGCTTACAGGGGGCGCGGGGAGCTTTCTTT

V: TRBV11-2
D: NA
size: NA
J: TRBJ2-5
CDR3: CASRRTDQETQYF
DNA: TGTGCCAGCAGGAGGACAGATCAAGAGACCCAGTACTTC

V: TRBV2
D: TRBD1
size: NA
J: TRBJ2-2
CDR3: CASSRAGLGQINTGELFF
DNA: TGTGCCAGCAGCCGGGCTGGTTTGGGACAGATAAACACCGGGGAGCTGTTTTTT

V: TRBV28
D: TRBD1
size: NA
J: TRBJ2-5
CDR3: CASSLVGQGKGETQYF
DNA: TGTGCCAGCAGTTTAGTGGGACAGGGGAAGGGAGAGACCCAGTACTTC

V: TRBV4-3
D: NA
size: NA
J: TRBJ1-4
CDR3: CASSQERGTGELFF
DNA: TGCGCCAGCAGCCAAGAACGGGGTACCGGGGAACTGTTTTTT

V: TRBV4-2
D: TRBD1
size: once
J: TRBJ1-2
CDR3: CASSQDLTGGAWGYTF
DNA: TGTGCCAGCAGCCAAGATCTGACAGGGGGTGCTTGGGGCTACACCTTC

V: TRBV7-2
D: NA
size: few
J: TRBJ1-3
CDR3: CASSLGGGPGNTIYF
DNA: TGTGCCAGCAGCTTAGGCGGGGGCCCTGGAAACACCATATATTTT

V: TRBV19
D: TRBD1
size: NA
J: TRBJ1-5
CDR3: CASSPPLTGRVNQPQHF
DNA: TGTGCCAGTAGTCCTCCTTTGACAGGGAGGGTCAATCAGCCCCAGCATTTT

V: TRBV2
D: NA
size: NA
J: TRBJ1-1
CDR3: CASSESQNTEAFF
DNA: TGTGCCAGCAGTGAGTCTCAAAACACTGAAGCTTTCTTT

V: TRBV5-1
D: NA
size: NA
J: TRBJ1-6
CDR3: CASSFGSRGSPLHF
DNA: TGCGCCAGCAGCTTTGGGTCCCGGGGGTCACCCCTCCACTTT

V: TRBV5-1
D: NA
size: NA
J: TRBJ2-3
CDR3: CASSLLQSTDTQYF
DNA: TGCGCCAGCAGCTTGCTACAGAGCACAGATACGCAGTATTTT

V: TRBV2
D: TRBD1
size: NA
J: TRBJ1-1
CDR3: CASSARDRGTFF
DNA: TGTGCCAGCAGTGCCCGGGACAGGGGGACTTTCTTT

V: TRBV12-3/TRBV12-4
D: NA
size: few
J: TRBJ1-1
CDR3: CASSLSGSEAFF
DNA: TGTGCCAGCAGTTTATCAGGATCTGAAGCTTTCTTT

V: TRBV10-2
D: NA
size: NA
J: TRBJ1-2
CDR3: CASRQGHLWDGYTF
DNA: TGCGCCAGCAGGCAGGGACACCTCTGGGATGGCTACACCTTC

V: TRBV24-1
D: TRBD1
size: NA
J: TRBJ1-5
CDR3: CATSQDRGGQPQHF
DNA: TGTGCCACCAGTCAAGACAGGGGAGGTCAGCCCCAGCATTTT

V: TRBV6-2/TRBV6-3
D: NA
size: NA
J: TRBJ2-2
CDR3: CASSLLGRVTGELFF
DNA: TGTGCCAGCAGTTTACTAGGCAGGGTAACCGGGGAGCTGTTTTTT

V: TRBV7-3
D: NA
size: NA
J: TRBJ1-3
CDR3: CASSPRGQTSGNTIYF
DNA: TGTGCCAGCAGCCCAAGGGGCCAGACCTCTGGAAACACCATATATTTT

V: TRBV10-3
D: NA
size: NA
J: TRBJ1-2
CDR3: CAISEGWGGINYGYTF
DNA: TGTGCCATCAGTGAGGGGTGGGGCGGTATTAACTATGGCTACACCTTC

V: TRBV24-1
D: NA
size: once
J: TRBJ1-2
CDR3: CATSEDEGGGYTF
DNA: TGTGCCACCAGTGAGGACGAGGGGGGAGGCTACACCTTC

V: TRBV18
D: TRBD1
size: NA
J: TRBJ1-1
CDR3: CASSLRTGENTEAFF
DNA: TGTGCCAGCTCACTGAGGACAGGCGAGAACACTGAAGCTTTCTTT

V: TRBV4-1
D: TRBD1
size: NA
J: TRBJ1-2
CDR3: CASSKGQGPLHGYTF
DNA: TGCGCCAGCAGCAAGGGACAGGGGCCACTTCATGGCTACACCTTC

V: TRBV2
D: NA
size: NA
J: TRBJ1-4
CDR3: CASSDEAASNEKLFF
DNA: TGTGCCAGCAGTGACGAGGCAGCGAGTAATGAAAAACTGTTTTTT

V: TRBV18
D: NA
size: NA
J: TRBJ2-5
CDR3: CASSPRTAQSGTQYF
DNA: TGTGCCAGCTCACCCCGGACAGCCCAGTCGGGGACCCAGTACTTC

V: TRBV7-3
D: NA
size: NA
J: TRBJ2-1
CDR3: CASSPQMGYEQFF
DNA: TGTGCCAGCAGCCCCCAGATGGGGTATGAGCAGTTCTTC

V: TRBV19
D: NA
size: NA
J: TRBJ1-5
CDR3: CASSIPYSNQPQHF
DNA: TGTGCCAGTAGTATCCCTTATAGCAATCAGCCCCAGCATTTT

V: TRBV5-1
D: NA
size: NA
J: TRBJ1-1
CDR3: CASSLVGRGNTEAFF
DNA: TGCGCCAGCAGCTTGGTGGGGCGGGGGAACACTGAAGCTTTCTTT

V: TRBV5-1
D: TRBD2
size: NA
J: TRBJ2-1
CDR3: CASSFQGSTMGLYNEQFF
DNA: TGCGCCAGCAGCTTCCAGGGCTCCACGATGGGACTATACAATGAGCAGTTCTTC

V: TRBV28
D: NA
size: NA
J: TRBJ1-4
CDR3: CASSLDWANEKLFF
DNA: TGTGCCAGCAGTCTGGACTGGGCTAATGAAAAACTGTTTTTT

V: TRBV6-2/TRBV6-3
D: TRBD1
size: NA
J: TRBJ1-1
CDR3: CASSYIDRGAEAFF
DNA: TGTGCCAGCAGTTACATCGACAGGGGCGCTGAAGCTTTCTTT

V: TRBV18
D: NA
size: NA
J: TRBJ1-4
CDR3: CASSPRKQGTNEKLFF
DNA: TGTGCCAGCTCACCACGTAAACAGGGTACTAATGAAAAACTGTTTTTT

V: TRBV19
D: NA
size: NA
J: TRBJ1-1
CDR3: CASRESGPLNTEAFF
DNA: TGTGCCAGTAGGGAGTCAGGACCCCTGAACACTGAAGCTTTCTTT

V: TRBV5-8
D: NA
size: NA
J: TRBJ2-1
CDR3: CASSLQGGAYNEQFF
DNA: TGTGCCAGCAGCTTACAGGGAGGGGCCTACAATGAGCAGTTCTTC

V: TRBV9
D: NA
size: NA
J: TRBJ2-5
CDR3: CASSPRGTEGETQYF
DNA: TGTGCCAGCAGCCCCAGAGGGACCGAGGGAGAGACCCAGTACTTC

V: TRBV19
D: NA
size: NA
J: TRBJ2-3
CDR3: CASRPQGSRDTQYF
DNA: TGTGCCAGTAGGCCGCAGGGTTCCAGGGATACGCAGTATTTT

V: TRBV11-3
D: NA
size: NA
J: TRBJ2-3
CDR3: CASSYIQGGTQYF
DNA: TGTGCCAGCAGTTATATCCAGGGGGGTACGCAGTATTTT

V: TRBV9
D: NA
size: NA
J: TRBJ2-2
CDR3: CASSDQSANTGELFF
DNA: TGTGCCAGCAGTGACCAGAGCGCGAACACCGGGGAGCTGTTTTTT

V: TRBV11-2
D: NA
size: NA
J: TRBJ1-3
CDR3: CASSDPGAGGRNTIYF
DNA: TGTGCCAGCAGCGATCCTGGGGCGGGGGGCCGGAACACCATATATTTT

V: TRBV21-1
D: NA
size: NA
J: TRBJ2-6
CDR3: CASSKLRQGLNSGANVLTF
DNA: TGTGCCAGCAGCAAACTGAGGCAGGGGCTGAACTCTGGGGCCAACGTCCTGACTTTC

V: TRBV3-1/TRBV3-2
D: NA
size: NA
J: TRBJ1-5
CDR3: CASSQDFQGNQPQHF
DNA: TGTGCCAGCAGCCAAGATTTCCAGGGGAATCAGCCCCAGCATTTT

V: TRBV9
D: NA
size: NA
J: TRBJ2-1
CDR3: CASSVIASGEQFF
DNA: TGTGCCAGCAGCGTAATTGCATCAGGGGAGCAGTTCTTC

V: TRBV10-3
D: TRBD2
size: NA
J: TRBJ2-3
CDR3: CAISPNSGGAGTDTQYF
DNA: TGTGCCATCAGTCCTAATAGCGGGGGGGCCGGAACAGATACGCAGTATTTT